This T cell receptor beta chain stems from a study of cytomegalovirus exposure and HLA in healthy donors. This CDR3 spans 15 amino acids. Germline loops: CDR1 SNHLY, CDR2 FYNNEI. The J segment lost 2 bases and the V segment lost 6 bases, leaving 8 bases of the junction unmatched. Primers: 60 Vbeta forward and 13 Jbeta reverse. Clones were sequenced by immunoSEQ multiplex PCR, and TCRdb holds only the in-frame ones, with some missing. The profile shows some 180,000 clones, roughly four fifths of them singletons. The V call is TRBV2, the J call TRBJ2-3, with 7 bases matching TRBD2. The sequence was obtained from a male donor in good health and CMV-seronegative. Material for sequencing was PBMCs. CDR3 sequence (DNA): TGTGCCAGCAGGCTGGTAGCGGGCCCCACAGATACGCAGTATTTT. This codes for CASRLVAGPTDTQYF.